These 10 T cell receptor beta chains share one sample of origin, sequenced in a study of T cell repertoires in aging, cancer and after chemotherapy. Amplification of TCR beta used genomic DNA extracted from peripheral blood. A mixed TRB-A/B primer pool amplified rearranged TRB by multiplex touch-down PCR. TCRdb used MiXCR to reprocess the multiplex PCR reads, holding one entry per CDR3 protein. The repertoire holds approximately 10,000 distinct CDR3 sequences, with almost 30% as singletons. Sequenced input: blood. These receptors came from a human donor in good health.

This clonotype was detected a few times. The chain couples TRBV7-2 to TRBJ1-4, with D unresolved. The CDR3 contains 13 residues. The germline CDR1 and CDR2 sequences are SGHTA and FQGNSA. V lost 5 bases and J 7 bases, leaving 11 bases between the germline ends. For the CDR3, the DNA is TGTGCCAGCAGCCAAACCTCCGGTGAAAAACTGTTTTTT. It yields the protein CASSQTSGEKLFF.

This clonotype rates as medium-sized. The CDR3 protein is CSVVDIDSNQPQHF. The CDR3 DNA reads TGCAGCGTTGTTGACATCGATAGCAATCAGCCCCAGCATTTT. The rearrangement uses TRBV29-1 and TRBJ1-5; D unclear. CDR1 and CDR2 from the germline V gene are SQVTM and ANQGSEA. The ends were cut back, 4 bases at V and 0 bases at J, with 10 bases in the middle. CDR3 length: 14 residues.

The chain carries TRBV27 and TRBJ1-6; no firm D call. This CDR3 comprises 14 residues. CDR1 and CDR2 (germline): MNHEY, SMNVEV (reference sequence). Trimming cost V 0 bases and J 5 bases, with 5 bases left between them. CDR3 nucleotide sequence: TGTGCCAGCAGTTTATCGGACCATAATTCACCCCTCCACTTT. This encodes CASSLSDHNSPLHF.

For this clonotype: A much bigger clone sits one base away, suggesting this may be a read error. V and J are TRBV30 and TRBJ2-7; 10 bases map to TRBD2. The germline gives CDR1 GTSNPN, CDR2 SVGIG (reference sequence). The CDR3 has 17 residues. The DNA for the CDR3 is TGTGCCTGGAGTGTACAAGAGTTGGCTAGCGGGAGCTACAAGCAGTACTTC. This gives the protein CAWSVQELASGSYKQYF.

V and J are TRBV7-6 and TRBJ2-1; 9 positions agree with TRBD2. The CDR3 contains 16 residues. V lost 4 bases to trimming and J lost 7 bases; unmatched junction nucleotides: 11. Germline V gives CDR1 SGHVS, CDR2 FNYEAQ. The chain's CDR3 is CASSSIGAGGKNEQFF. The CDR3 nucleotides are TGTGCCAGCAGCTCCATAGGGGCGGGGGGGAAGAATGAGCAGTTCTTC. Drawing the rest from reference TRBV7-6 and TRBJ2-1, the complete variable domain is GAGVSQSPRYKVTKRGQDVALRCDPISGHVSLYWYRQALGQGPEFLTYFNYEAQQDKSGLPNDRFSAERPEGSISTLTIQRTEQRDSAMYRCASSSIGAGGKNEQFFGPGTRLTVL.

The table lists this clonotype with a few counts. The chain has TRBV7-9 and TRBJ2-1; the match to TRBD2 covers 10 bases. V lost 5 bases and J lost 5; bases outside the gene matches: 6. The CDR3 extends over 15 amino acids. Germline V gene lookup returns CDR1 SEHNR and CDR2 FQNEAQ (reference sequence). The CDR3 coding sequence is TGTGCCAGCAGCCCCCTAGCGGGGGTACACAATGAGCAGTTCTTC. Its protein is CASSPLAGVHNEQFF.

The chain is built from TRBV24-1 and TRBJ2-7, with a weak D call TRBD2 (5 bases). The germline V gene encodes CDR1 KGHDR and CDR2 SFDVKD. Trimming pared 7 bases from V and 1 base from J, leaving 10 bases between. The CDR3 loop spans 13 amino acids. CDR3 sequence (DNA): TGTGCCACCAGCCCCGGACTGTCCTACGAGCAGTACTTC. Amino acid sequence: CATSPGLSYEQYF.

This clonotype was counted once. A much larger clone differs by one base, so this may be a read error. This chain joins TRBV6-5 and TRBJ1-2; D is possibly TRBD1 (5 bases). This CDR3 comprises 14 residues. Germline values: CDR1 MNHEY, CDR2 SVGAGI. The V and J ends lost 10 bases and 4 bases respectively, with 19 bases between them. CDR3 bases: TGTGCCACCACCCTCAAGGGGATGGTCTATGGCTACACCTTC. It translates to CATTLKGMVYGYTF.

This clonotype was found a few times. The chain employs TRBV7-2 and TRBJ2-5, with D maybe TRBD1 (6 bases). Trimming removed 5 bases at V and 2 bases at J, with 9 bases between. The CDR3 consists of 13 residues. Germline values: CDR1 SGHTA, CDR2 FQGNSA. The CDR3 DNA is TGTGCCAGCAGCCGGGACATACAAGAGACCCAGTACTTC. It yields the protein CASSRDIQETQYF.

This clonotype was detected only a few times. The V gene is TRBV30, the J gene TRBJ2-1; D not resolved. The CDR3 loop spans 14 amino acids. Germline V lookup: CDR1 GTSNPN, CDR2 SVGIG (reference sequence). Trimming cost V 2 bases and J 2 bases, with 10 bases left between them. This chain's CDR3 is CAWSLTPTYNEQFF. In DNA form, the CDR3 reads TGTGCCTGGAGTTTAACACCAACCTACAATGAGCAGTTCTTC. The complete variable domain, with remaining parts taken from reference TRBV30 and TRBJ2-1, reads SQTIHQWPATLVQPVGSPLSLECTVEGTSNPNLYWYRQAAGRGLQLLFYSVGIGQISSEVPQNLSASRPQDRQFILSSKKLLLSDSGFYLCAWSLTPTYNEQFFGPGTRLTVL.